The 26 T cell receptor beta chains presented below share a single source sample, sequenced in a study of CD8 T cells in ankylosing spondylitis. General study points: Several highly homologous variants made up a TCR beta motif, and this motif appeared characteristic of ankylosing spondylitis blood.

These TCRs are of unknown antigen specificity. One entry per CDR3 protein, called by TCRdb with MiXCR from the 5' RACE reads. The sample carries about 540,000 distinct CDR3 sequences, more than 9.5% recorded once. The sample comprised blood, either unsorted or a sorted T cell fraction (not recorded which). These receptors were collected from a male donor with ankylosing spondylitis.

The chain recombines TRBV7-9 with TRBJ2-5, with D perhaps TRBD1 (5 bases). The germline CDR1 and CDR2 sequences are SEHNR and FQNEAQ (reference sequence). V lost 3 bases and J 5 bases, leaving 13 bases between the germline ends. This CDR3 region has 14 residues. The CDR3, as DNA: TGTGCCAGCAGCTTTTCCAGGGATGGGGAGACCCAGTACTTC. Its translation: CASSFSRDGETQYF.

V and J are TRBV6-6 and TRBJ1-1; D uncertain. This CDR3 contains 11 residues. CDR1 and CDR2 from the germline V gene are MNHNY and SVGAGI (reference sequence). Trimming took 2 bases from V and 11 from J, leaving 9 bases between them. The chain's CDR3 is CASSYGSDAFF. DNA of the CDR3: TGTGCCAGCAGTTACGGGTCAGATGCTTTCTTT.

In this sample, this clonotype turned up a few times. The gene calls are TRBV24-1 and TRBJ2-5; D not resolved. Germline V gives CDR1 KGHDR, CDR2 SFDVKD. V shed 4 bases and J shed 3 bases, with 17 bases lying between them. CDR3 length equals 16 residues. The CDR3 here is CATSDPSVGKKETQYF. Here the CDR3 DNA reads TGTGCCACCAGTGACCCCTCGGTCGGAAAAAAAGAGACCCAGTACTTC.

This clonotype appeared a few times. The gene calls are TRBV5-1 and TRBJ2-3; D gene unclear. The CDR3 has 14 residues. Germline CDR1 reads SGHRS; CDR2 reads YFSETQ. V lost 4 bases and J 3 bases, leaving 12 bases between the germline ends. Here the CDR3 DNA reads TGCGCCAGCAGCATCATTAGCTCAACAGATACGCAGTATTTT. Encoded protein: CASSIISSTDTQYF.

The CDR3, as DNA: TGTGCCACCTACAGGGGACTGAACACTGAAGCTTTCTTT. The encoded protein is CATYRGLNTEAFF. The rearrangement joins TRBV6-1 to TRBJ1-1, with 7 positions matching TRBD1. The germline V gene has CDR1 MNHNS and CDR2 SASEGT. J gave up 0 bases and V 10 bases, and 5 bases lay outside the gene matches. The CDR3 is 13 residues long.

The rearrangement joins TRBV7-9 to TRBJ2-1; 11 nucleotides match TRBD1. The CDR3 contains 15 residues. The germline V gene has CDR1 SEHNR and CDR2 FQNEAQ (reference sequence). After removal of 5 bases from V and 10 bases from J, the junction contained 10 bases not matched to a gene. The DNA of the CDR3 is TGTGCCAGCAGCGACCGGGACAGGGGGATTCGGGAGCAGTTCTTC. Translation: CASSDRDRGIREQFF.

This clonotype was detected ten times or more. The chain links TRBV29-1 to TRBJ2-5; 8 nucleotides match TRBD1. Germline CDR1 and CDR2: SQVTM and ANQGSEA. The CDR3 consists of 12 residues. Unmatched junction bases numbered 3, after V lost 4 bases and J lost 5 bases. CDR3 in DNA: TGCAGCGTTGTCAGGGGGCGGGAGACCCAGTACTTC. It codes for CSVVRGRETQYF. The full variable domain, in which reference TRBV29-1 and TRBJ2-5 provide the parts outside the CDR3, is SAVISQKPSRDICQRGTSLTIQCQVDSQVTMMFWYRQQPGQSLTLIATANQGSEATYESGFVIDKFPISRPNLTFSTLTVSNMSPEDSSIYLCSVVRGRETQYFGPGTRLLVL.

Many counts were recorded for this clonotype. CDR3 bases: TGCAGTGCGATCAGCGCCCATGTTACGCAGTATTTT. Translated: CSAISAHVTQYF. The chain uses TRBV20-1 and TRBJ2-3, with D hard to call. Germline V gene data show CDR1 as DFQATT and CDR2 as SNEGSKA (reference sequence). V shed 6 bases and J shed 8 bases, with 15 bases lying between them. The CDR3 is made up of 12 amino acids.

This clonotype was seen a few times. This rearrangement joins TRBV28 to TRBJ1-6; tentatively, D is TRBD1 (6 bases). Germline lookup yields CDR1 MDHEN and CDR2 SYDVKM. This CDR3 contains 21 residues. Trimming stripped 5 bases from V and 0 bases from J, with 26 bases between. In nucleotides, the CDR3 is TGTGCCAGCAGTCTCCTCGATGTCCTCCGGGACACGAGCTCCTATAATTCACCCCTCCACTTT. This translates into CASSLLDVLRDTSSYNSPLHF.

This clonotype was observed a few times. The chain recombines TRBV20-1 with TRBJ1-3; D gene unclear. The CDR3 loop spans 14 amino acids. Germline-derived CDR1 and CDR2 are DFQATT and SNEGSKA (reference sequence). V was clipped by 4 bases and J by 1 base, with 11 bases between them. CDR3 amino acids: CSAIRGGSGNTIYF. The DNA for the CDR3 is TGCAGTGCTATCCGAGGAGGGTCTGGAAACACCATATATTTT.

This CDR3 is CSARDYAYEQYF. The CDR3, as DNA: TGCAGTGCTAGAGATTACGCATACGAGCAGTACTTC. The V gene is TRBV20-1, the J gene TRBJ2-7, with D unclear. Germline CDR1 and CDR2: DFQATT and SNEGSKA (reference sequence). V lost 0 bases and J 4 bases, leaving 7 bases between the germline ends. The CDR3 totals 12 residues.

This sequence joins TRBV11-2 and TRBJ2-3; a weak D match, TRBD2 (6 bases). CDR1 SGHAT and CDR2 FQNNGV come from the germline V gene. Trimming pared 5 bases from V and 2 bases from J, leaving 11 bases between. The CDR3 spans 14 residues. Here the CDR3 reads CASSPREITDTQYF. The CDR3 bases are TGTGCCAGCAGCCCACGGGAGATCACAGATACGCAGTATTTT.

This clonotype was recorded at least ten times. The chain uses TRBV3-1 and TRBJ2-1; TRBD2 is a possible D gene (5 bases). This CDR3 has 12 residues. V was pared by 4 bases and J by 6 bases, with 7 bases between. Germline V CDR1 and CDR2: LGHDT, YNNKEL (reference sequence). The CDR3 nucleotides read TGTGCCAGCAGCCGGACTGCCAATGAGCAGTTCTTC. Its translation: CASSRTANEQFF.

In this sample, this clonotype turned up a few times. The chain joins TRBV3-1 to TRBJ2-1, with 8 positions matching TRBD2. The CDR3 is 12 amino acids. V lost 1 base to trimming and J lost 15 bases; unmatched junction nucleotides: 5. Germline V CDR1 and CDR2: LGHDT, YNNKEL (reference sequence). CDR3 nucleotide sequence: TGTGCCAGCAGCCAAGCCCGGCGGGAGGTGTTCTTC. Its translation: CASSQARREVFF.

This CDR3 reads CSARSPGQETQYF. Written as DNA, the CDR3 is TGCAGTGCTAGATCGCCAGGGCAAGAGACCCAGTACTTC. The chain joins TRBV20-1 to TRBJ2-5; tentatively, D is TRBD1 (5 bases). V was pared by 2 bases and J by 2 bases, with 9 bases between. CDR1 is DFQATT and CDR2 is SNEGSKA in the germline V gene (reference sequence). The CDR3 runs 13 residues.

V is TRBV20-1 and J is TRBJ2-1; D remains unclear. The CDR3 has 10 amino acids. Germline values: CDR1 DFQATT, CDR2 SNEGSKA (reference sequence). V was cut by 6 bases and J by 6 bases, with 6 bases left in between. The DNA for the CDR3 is TGCAGTGCCTGGGGCAATGAGCAGTTCTTC. Translated, it gives CSAWGNEQFF.

The sample holds a few counts of this clonotype. The chain uses TRBV29-1 and TRBJ2-7, with TRBD1 matching 7 bases. The CDR3 contains 12 residues. V shed 6 bases and J 4 bases; nucleotides not matched to a gene: 6. Germline values: CDR1 SQVTM, CDR2 ANQGSEA. This chain's CDR3 is CSVKDREYEQYF. CDR3 in DNA: TGCAGCGTAAAAGACAGGGAATACGAGCAGTACTTC.

The chain combines TRBV18 with TRBJ1-4; possible D gene TRBD1, 5 bases. Trimming pared 0 bases from V and 17 bases from J, leaving 13 bases between. Germline V gene lookup returns CDR1 KGHSH and CDR2 LQKENI. CDR3 length equals 12 residues. CDR3 sequence (DNA): TGTGCCAGCTCACCACCGGACACCCACTTATTTTTT. Protein: CASSPPDTHLFF.

This clonotype was seen a handful of times. The rearrangement uses TRBV20-1 and TRBJ1-4; TRBD1 agrees at 9 bases. Trimming took 4 bases from V and 5 from J; bases not matched to a gene: 5. Germline CDR1 is DFQATT and CDR2 is SNEGSKA (reference sequence). The CDR3 is 14 amino acids. As DNA, the CDR3 is TGCAGTGCTACTCGGACAGGGGAGAATGAAAAACTGTTTTTT. Encoded protein: CSATRTGENEKLFF.

This clonotype was detected only a few times. The chain links TRBV5-1 to TRBJ2-1, with TRBD2 matching 8 bases. CDR3 size: 14 residues. Per the germline V gene, CDR1 is SGHRS and CDR2 is YFSETQ. The ends lost 3 bases at V and 15 bases at J; junction bases unmatched: 14. CDR3 sequence: CASSSRISGKVVFF. In nucleotides, the CDR3 is TGCGCCAGCAGCTCAAGGATTAGCGGGAAGGTCGTGTTCTTC.

Many counts were recorded for this clonotype. This chain links TRBV11-2 with TRBJ2-3, with D possibly TRBD1 on 6 matching bases. Looked up from germline, CDR1 is SGHAT and CDR2 is FQNNGV. Trimming stripped 4 bases from V and 5 bases from J, with 10 bases between. The CDR3 length is 13 residues. The DNA for the CDR3 is TGTGCCAGCAGCTCCAACAGGGAAGATACGCAGTATTTT. Protein sequence: CASSSNREDTQYF.

The chain links TRBV12-5 to TRBJ1-5, with TRBD1 matching 9 bases. The CDR3 covers 14 residues. Unmatched junction bases numbered 1, after V lost 3 bases and J lost 4 bases. From germline, CDR1 is LGHNT and CDR2 FRNRAP. CDR3 protein: CASGFGQGNQPQHF. The CDR3 DNA follows: TGTGCTAGTGGTTTCGGACAGGGGAATCAGCCCCAGCATTTT.

The sample holds a few counts of this clonotype. In nucleotides, the CDR3 is TGCAGTGCTAGAGACGGGATCGGGGGGAACTATGGCTACACCTTC. Translation: CSARDGIGGNYGYTF. The chain joins TRBV20-1 to TRBJ1-2; D might be TRBD1 (5 bases). Germline lookup yields CDR1 DFQATT and CDR2 SNEGSKA (reference sequence). This CDR3 is built from 15 residues. Between the trimmed V and J ends, which lost 0 bases and 2 bases, there was a span of 13 bases.

A few counts support this clonotype. This chain links TRBV20-1 with TRBJ2-5; a possible D gene is TRBD1 (5 bases). This CDR3 spans 14 amino acids. Trimming took off 6 bases at V and 0 bases at J, with 14 bases between the two ends. Germline assignment: CDR1 DFQATT and CDR2 SNEGSKA (reference sequence). This chain's CDR3 is CSASAPGYQETQYF. CDR3 bases: TGCAGTGCAAGCGCTCCAGGGTACCAAGAGACCCAGTACTTC.

This clonotype was detected only a few times. This rearrangement joins TRBV5-5 to TRBJ2-3; TRBD2 aligns across 7 bases. Germline CDR1 SGHKS, CDR2 YYEKEE (reference sequence). J gave up 2 bases and V 1 base, and 7 bases lay outside the gene matches. CDR3 length: 16 amino acids. Here the CDR3 DNA reads TGTGCCAGCAGCTTGCCCCCGGGAGGAGACACAGATACGCAGTATTTT. It yields the protein CASSLPPGGDTDTQYF. Full variable domain (outside the CDR3, taken from reference TRBV5-5 and TRBJ2-3): DAGVTQSPTHLIKTRGQQVTLRCSPISGHKSVSWYQQVLGQGPQFIFQYYEKEERGRGNFPDRFSARQFPNYSSELNVNALLLGDSALYLCASSLPPGGDTDTQYFGPGTRLTVL.

This chain links TRBV18 with TRBJ2-1, with 9 nucleotides matching TRBD2. CDR1 KGHSH and CDR2 LQKENI come from the germline V gene. The length of the CDR3 is 14 residues. After removal of 3 bases from V and 5 bases from J, the junction contained 2 bases not matched to a gene. The CDR3 sequence is CASSPRLADNEQFF. The CDR3 DNA is TGTGCCAGCTCACCGCGACTAGCGGACAATGAGCAGTTCTTC.